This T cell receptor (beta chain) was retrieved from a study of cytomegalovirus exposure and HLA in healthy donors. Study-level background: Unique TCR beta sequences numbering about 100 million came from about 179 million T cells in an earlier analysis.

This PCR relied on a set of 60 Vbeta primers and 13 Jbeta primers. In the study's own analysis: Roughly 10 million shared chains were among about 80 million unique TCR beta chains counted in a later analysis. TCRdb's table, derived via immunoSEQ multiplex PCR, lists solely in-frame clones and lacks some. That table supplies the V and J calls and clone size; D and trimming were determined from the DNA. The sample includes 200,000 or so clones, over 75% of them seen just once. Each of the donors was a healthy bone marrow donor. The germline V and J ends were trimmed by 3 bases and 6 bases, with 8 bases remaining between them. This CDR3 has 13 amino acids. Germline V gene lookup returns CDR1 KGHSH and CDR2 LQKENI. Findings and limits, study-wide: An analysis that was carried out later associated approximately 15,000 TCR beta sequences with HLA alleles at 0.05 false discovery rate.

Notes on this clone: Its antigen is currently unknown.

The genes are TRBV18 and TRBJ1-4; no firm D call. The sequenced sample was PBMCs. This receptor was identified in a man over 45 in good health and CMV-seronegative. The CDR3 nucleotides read TGTGCCAGCTCACCGGACTGGGATGAAAAACTGTTTTTT. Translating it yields CASSPDWDEKLFF.